This T cell receptor (beta chain) originates from a study of blood T cell repertoires in COVID-19. Enrolled through a virtual design, the participants were between roughly 18 and 90 years of age and came from about two dozen US areas. Cohort placement rested on clinical history that participants reported themselves. Among Cohort 3 donors, those recovered had two negative PCRs, clearance, or symptom resolution. Data came from immunoSEQ multiplex PCR; TCRdb stores just in-frame clones and leaves some out. The data show under 250,000 clones, with about 85% seen just once and roughly a tenth held by the top ten. The sample was PBMCs or T cells enriched from blood (not recorded which). The TCR comes from a man in his thirties or forties who had recovered from COVID-19.

This chain's CDR3 is CATSDPVVGAQETQYF. In nucleotides, the CDR3 is TGTGCCACCAGTGATCCCGTCGTGGGGGCCCAAGAGACCCAGTACTTC. The chain is built from TRBV24-1 and TRBJ2-5; tentatively, D is TRBD1 (6 bases). The V and J ends lost 3 bases and 1 base respectively, with 14 bases between them. This CDR3 has 16 amino acids. Germline assignment: CDR1 KGHDR and CDR2 SFDVKD.